This TCR beta chain was retrieved from a study of blood T cell repertoires in COVID-19. Profiled with immunoSEQ multiplex PCR; TCRdb holds only in-frame clones, not every one. The sample records tens of thousands of clones, about 90% being singletons. This CDR3 comprises 13 residues. Trimming shortened V by 5 bases and J by 2 bases, and 7 bases separated the two germline ends. V and J are TRBV12-3 or TRBV12-4 and TRBJ1-3; D is ambiguous. The sample was peripheral blood. This clonotype was sampled from a man in his fifties with COVID-19, enrolled during active disease. The CDR3 DNA is TGTGCCAGCAGTCGGGGAGCTGGAAACACCATATATTTT. Its translation is CASSRGAGNTIYF.